A selection of T cell receptor beta chains follows, all from one sample in a study of blood T cells in healthy people across ages. From the 5' RACE reads, TCRdb called clonotypes with MiXCR, one entry per CDR3 protein. The sample has roughly 1.7 million distinct CDR3 sequences, roughly a third seen once; the top ten hold over 9%. Sequencing was carried out using blood. The receptor set was obtained from a woman in her 30s in good health. CDR3s include the opening cysteine and the closing phenylalanine or tryptophan. D genes are given only for firm matches. The size field is filled for only some rows; it gives once, few, many or a size class.

V	size	J	D	length	DNA	CDR3
TRBV5-4	few	TRBJ2-5	TRBD1	14	TGTGCCAGCAGCTCGTACAGGGGGCTGGAGACCCAGTACTTC	CASSSYRGLETQYF
TRBV12-3/TRBV12-4	.	TRBJ2-6	.	17	TGTGCCAGCACCAAAAGGTGGGGGACCTCTGGGGCCAACGTCCTGACTTTC	CASTKRWGTSGANVLTF
TRBV20-1	few	TRBJ2-1	.	14	TGCAGTGCTAAACTAGGAAGCTCCTACAATGAGCAGTTCTTC	CSAKLGSSYNEQFF
TRBV9	once	TRBJ2-5	TRBD1	15	TGTGCCAGCAGCGTCGGGACAGGACTTCGAGGGACCCAGTACTTC	CASSVGTGLRGTQYF
TRBV20-1	few	TRBJ2-3	.	14	TGCAGTGCTGCAACCTCCGGGACACAAGATACGCAGTATTTT	CSAATSGTQDTQYF
TRBV30	few	TRBJ2-7	.	11	TGTGCCTGGAGTAAGGGCTCCGGGCTGTACTTC	CAWSKGSGLYF
TRBV7-2	.	TRBJ1-1	TRBD1	15	TGTGCCAGCAGCGATCCGGGACAGGGTGTTTCTGAAGCTTTCTTT	CASSDPGQGVSEAFF
TRBV20-1	few	TRBJ2-7	.	13	TGCAGTGCTAGTCCAGGATTCTCCTACGAGCAGTACTTC	CSASPGFSYEQYF
TRBV20-1	.	TRBJ1-3	.	11	TGCAGTGCTAGAGCGGAGAACACCATATATTTT	CSARAENTIYF
TRBV5-1	few	TRBJ2-7	TRBD2	14	TGCGCCAGCAGCTCAGCCGGACTAGCTTTTGAGCAGTACTTC	CASSSAGLAFEQYF
TRBV13	few	TRBJ2-3	TRBD1	15	TGTGCCAGCAGCTCCCTGGGACAGCGCACGAATACGCAGTATTTT	CASSSLGQRTNTQYF
TRBV7-2	once	TRBJ1-1	.	15	TGTGCCAGCAGCCCTCCGGGCCCGGTAGGAACTGAAGCTTTCTTT	CASSPPGPVGTEAFF
TRBV7-3	many	TRBJ2-7	.	15	TGTGCCAGCAGCTTAGGTTCGTTCAGTGGGGCAGCGAAGTACTTC	CASSLGSFSGAAKYF
TRBV20-1	.	TRBJ1-2	.	15	TGCAGTGCTAGAGAAGGGACCGAAGCCAACTATGGCTACACCTTC	CSAREGTEANYGYTF
TRBV12-3/TRBV12-4	.	TRBJ2-2	.	12	TGTGCCAGCAGTCCCCCCACCGGGGAGCTGTTTTTT	CASSPPTGELFF